The 22 T cell receptor beta chains below come from one sample, sequenced in a study of CD8 T cells in ankylosing spondylitis. Each CDR3 protein gets one entry after TCRdb re-called the 5' RACE reads with MiXCR. The table has 200,000 to 300,000 distinct CDR3 sequences, roughly 10% seen once. Sequenced sample: blood, either unsorted or a sorted T cell fraction (not recorded which). The origin of the receptors is a male donor with ankylosing spondylitis or in good health (not recorded which).

The table lists this clonotype with many counts. The CDR3 here is CASSFEMNSPLHF. DNA for the CDR3: TGCGCCAGCAGCTTTGAGATGAATTCACCCCTCCACTTT. This rearrangement joins TRBV5-1 to TRBJ1-6; D is undetermined. V was pared by 2 bases and J by 7 bases, with 7 bases between. Germline loops: CDR1 SGHRS, CDR2 YFSETQ. The CDR3 is 13 residues long.

This clonotype was recorded at least ten times. The rearrangement joins TRBV20-1 to TRBJ2-3, with D perhaps matching TRBD1 or TRBD2 (5 bases each). This CDR3 has 14 amino acids. The germline V and J ends were trimmed by 6 bases and 0 bases, with 13 bases remaining between them. Germline CDR1 reads DFQATT; CDR2 reads SNEGSKA (reference sequence). CDR3 residues: CSADGTASTDTQYF. Written as DNA, the CDR3 is TGCAGTGCCGACGGGACGGCCAGCACAGATACGCAGTATTTT.

The chain joins TRBV6-1 to TRBJ1-6, with D tentatively TRBD1 (6 bases). Trimming removed 6 bases at V and 9 bases at J, with 15 bases between. Germline V gene lookup returns CDR1 MNHNS and CDR2 SASEGT. The CDR3 length is 14 residues. This CDR3 is CASRASGDGSPLHF. The CDR3 DNA is TGTGCCAGCAGGGCGTCAGGGGACGGTTCACCCCTCCACTTT.

This clonotype was detected a few times. V and J are TRBV11-2 and TRBJ2-5; 12 bases map to TRBD1. V dropped 0 bases and J dropped 4; count of bases not matched to a gene: 6. CDR1 SGHAT and CDR2 FQNNGV come from the germline V gene. The CDR3 consists of 17 residues. CDR3 sequence (DNA): TGTGCCAGCAGCTTAGAAGTATGGGACAGGGGGCTAGAGACCCAGTACTTC. It translates to CASSLEVWDRGLETQYF.

This clonotype was picked up many times. The chain links TRBV20-1 to TRBJ1-4; D not certain. Trimming took off 2 bases at V and 5 bases at J, with 6 bases between the two ends. The germline V gene has CDR1 DFQATT and CDR2 SNEGSKA (reference sequence). This CDR3 region has 12 residues. CDR3 sequence (DNA): TGCAGTGCTAGATCCCAGAATGAAAAACTGTTTTTT. It is translated as CSARSQNEKLFF.

J is TRBJ2-5 and V is TRBV10-1; 7 positions match TRBD2. CDR1 is WNHNN and CDR2 is SYGVQD in the germline V gene (reference sequence). Trimming cost V 6 bases and J 2 bases; bases outside gene matches: 3. The CDR3 runs 13 residues. The CDR3 DNA reads as TGCGCCAGCAGCAGGACTAGTCAAGAGACCCAGTACTTC. As protein: CASSRTSQETQYF.

The chain recombines TRBV7-6 with TRBJ2-6, with D tentatively TRBD2 (6 bases). V was cut by 5 bases and J by 0 bases, with 17 bases left in between. The CDR3 contains 18 residues. CDR1 is SGHVS and CDR2 is FNYEAQ in the germline V gene. This CDR3 is CASSPGDPVGSGANVLTF. CDR3 nucleotide sequence: TGTGCCAGCAGCCCGGGGGACCCAGTCGGCTCTGGGGCCAACGTCCTGACTTTC. The full variable domain, in which reference TRBV7-6 and TRBJ2-6 provide the parts outside the CDR3, is GAGVSQSPRYKVTKRGQDVALRCDPISGHVSLYWYRQALGQGPEFLTYFNYEAQQDKSGLPNDRFSAERPEGSISTLTIQRTEQRDSAMYRCASSPGDPVGSGANVLTFGAGSRLTVL.

The table lists this clonotype with many counts. V is TRBV21-1 and J is TRBJ1-4. TRBV21-1 is reported as a pseudogene. This CDR3 is 19 amino acids long. CDR3 sequence (DNA): TGTGCCAGCAGCAAAGGAGGACCCCTCCAGGGACTTTTTAATGAAAAACTGTTTTTT. Translation: CASSKGGPLQGLFNEKLFF.

J is TRBJ1-1 and V is TRBV15; D call uncertain. V shed 2 bases and J shed 8 bases, with 9 bases lying between them. CDR1 and CDR2 (germline): LNHNV, YYDKDF (reference sequence). The CDR3 is made up of 12 amino acids. The DNA for the CDR3 is TGTGCCACCAGCAGAAGACATTCGGAAGCTTTCTTT. Encoded protein: CATSRRHSEAFF.

This clonotype has only a few counts. This chain uses TRBV21-1 with TRBJ1-1; no DNA check was done on the table's D call, TRBD1. TRBV21-1 is noted as a pseudogene. The CDR3 spans 15 residues. The CDR3 nucleotides are TGTGCCAGAACTTCACAGGGGCTCGTGAACACTGAAGCTTTCTTT. Residues: CARTSQGLVNTEAFF.

This clonotype was seen at least ten times. The CDR3 is CSARRDISYNEQFF. CDR3 coding DNA: TGCAGTGCTAGAAGGGACATCTCCTACAATGAGCAGTTCTTC. The V and J genes are TRBV20-1 and TRBJ2-1; D may be TRBD1 (6 bases). The CDR3 has 14 amino acids. Germline V gene sequence: CDR1 DFQATT, CDR2 SNEGSKA (reference sequence). Trimming shortened V by 2 bases and J by 0 bases, and 8 bases separated the two germline ends.

This clonotype was found a few times. This sequence joins TRBV7-9 and TRBJ1-1; D uncertain. V was shortened by 7 bases and J by 4 bases, with 13 bases between the two germline ends. The germline V gene has CDR1 SEHNR and CDR2 FQNEAQ (reference sequence). This CDR3 is 13 amino acids long. CDR3 bases: TGTGCCAGCACCCCGGTCGGGAGCACTGAAGCTTTCTTT. Translating gives CASTPVGSTEAFF.

There are many counts of this clonotype. V is TRBV5-6 and J is TRBJ1-4; D gene unclear. Per the germline V gene, CDR1 is SGHDT and CDR2 is YYEEEE. The CDR3 is made up of 13 amino acids. V gave up 1 base and J gave up 7 bases, with 8 bases separating them. The CDR3 region has the DNA TGTGCCAGCAGCTTGAGTCGGAGTGAAAAACTGTTTTTT. Amino acid sequence: CASSLSRSEKLFF.

This clonotype has ten or more counts. This chain joins TRBV5-1 and TRBJ1-3, with D unclear. Trimming took off 0 bases at V and 4 bases at J, with 11 bases between the two ends. CDR3 size: 15 residues. Germline V CDR1 and CDR2: SGHRS, YFSETQ. The CDR3 DNA sequence: TGCGCCAGCAGCTTGGAAGCCCTATGGGGAAACACCATATATTTT. Protein: CASSLEALWGNTIYF.

This clonotype occurred many times. The CDR3 reads CASSLLLGDGYTF. In DNA form, the CDR3 reads TGTGCCAGCAGCCTACTCCTGGGAGATGGCTACACCTTC. This sequence joins TRBV12-3 or TRBV12-4 and TRBJ1-2; D is ambiguous. Trimming removed 6 bases from V and 6 bases from J, with 14 bases in between. This CDR3 has 13 residues.

This sequence joins TRBV10-3 and TRBJ1-1; D is unclear. Germline V gives CDR1 ENHRY, CDR2 SYGVKD. CDR3 length: 13 residues. V was trimmed by 2 bases and J by 3 bases, leaving 7 bases between them. The CDR3 loop is CAISEGRDTEAFF. CDR3 bases: TGTGCCATCAGTGAGGGTAGGGACACTGAAGCTTTCTTT.

Ten or more counts support this clonotype. This chain uses TRBV2 with TRBJ2-1, with D possibly matching TRBD2 (6 bases). CDR3 length equals 15 residues. CDR1 SNHLY and CDR2 FYNNEI come from the germline V gene. Trimming took off 5 bases at V and 3 bases at J, with 14 bases between the two ends. The CDR3 region is CASSYRDLGYNEQFF. The CDR3 coding sequence is TGTGCCAGCAGTTACCGGGACTTGGGCTACAATGAGCAGTTCTTC.

This clonotype was detected many times. V usage is TRBV12-3 or TRBV12-4 and J usage is TRBJ2-7; 7 bases are a match to TRBD1. The ends lost 6 bases at V and 7 bases at J; junction bases unmatched: 6. The CDR3 length is 12 residues. DNA of the CDR3: TGTGCCAGCAGGACAGGGCCGGGGGAGCAGTACTTC. It translates to CASRTGPGEQYF.

There are many counts of this clonotype. The chain joins TRBV2 to TRBJ2-5, with 12 bases identical to TRBD1. V lost 5 bases and J lost 2; bases outside the gene matches: 9. The CDR3 is made up of 17 amino acids. The germline V gene encodes CDR1 SNHLY and CDR2 FYNNEI. CDR3 amino acids: CASSSGTGGSVQETQYF. The DNA for the CDR3 is TGTGCCAGCAGTTCCGGGACAGGGGGCTCGGTACAAGAGACCCAGTACTTC.

This clonotype was seen repeatedly, ten times or more. The chain recombines TRBV20-1 with TRBJ2-7, with D perhaps matching TRBD1 (6 bases). The germline V gene encodes CDR1 DFQATT and CDR2 SNEGSKA (reference sequence). The CDR3 has 13 residues. Deletions cut 1 base from V and 6 bases from J, with 13 bases between. The chain's CDR3 is CSARGVRGFEQYF. The CDR3 nucleotides are TGCAGTGCTAGAGGGGTCAGGGGTTTCGAGCAGTACTTC.

This clonotype occurred many times. The rearrangement links TRBV28 to TRBJ2-5; D is ambiguous. CDR1 is MDHEN and CDR2 is SYDVKM in the germline V gene. Trimming took 3 bases from V and 0 from J, leaving 5 bases between them. This CDR3 has 13 residues. CDR3 sequence (DNA): TGTGCCAGCAGTTTGGCGTACCAAGAGACCCAGTACTTC. Its protein is CASSLAYQETQYF.

CDR3 residues: CASSHLSTGGSGTDTQYF. The CDR3 DNA reads as TGTGCCAGCAGCCATCTCTCCACAGGGGGCTCGGGCACAGATACGCAGTATTTT. This chain joins TRBV6-1 and TRBJ2-3; TRBD1 matches 9 bases. CDR3 length equals 18 residues. Germline-derived CDR1 and CDR2 are MNHNS and SASEGT. The ends lost 6 bases at V and 1 base at J; junction bases unmatched: 14.